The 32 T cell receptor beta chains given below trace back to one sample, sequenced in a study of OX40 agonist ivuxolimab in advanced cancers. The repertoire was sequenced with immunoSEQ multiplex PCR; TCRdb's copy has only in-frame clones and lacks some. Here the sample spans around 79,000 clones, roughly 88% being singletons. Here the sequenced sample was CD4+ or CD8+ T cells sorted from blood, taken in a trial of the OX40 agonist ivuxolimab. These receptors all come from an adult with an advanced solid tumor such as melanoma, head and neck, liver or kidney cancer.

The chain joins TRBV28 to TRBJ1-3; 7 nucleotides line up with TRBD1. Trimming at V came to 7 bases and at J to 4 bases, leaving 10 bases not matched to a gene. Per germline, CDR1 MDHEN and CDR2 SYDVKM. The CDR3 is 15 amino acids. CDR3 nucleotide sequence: TGTGCCAGCATTGGCTCGACAGGGATAGGAAACACCATATATTTT. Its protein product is CASIGSTGIGNTIYF.

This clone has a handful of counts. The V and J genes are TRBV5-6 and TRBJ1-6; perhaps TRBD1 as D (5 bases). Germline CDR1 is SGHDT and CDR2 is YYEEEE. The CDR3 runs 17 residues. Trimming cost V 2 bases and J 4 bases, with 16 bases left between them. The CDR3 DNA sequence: TGTGCCAGCAGCTTTCGAGCAGGGCGGGTTTATAATTCACCCCTCCACTTT. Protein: CASSFRAGRVYNSPLHF.

In DNA form, the CDR3 reads TGTGCCAGCAGCTTAGCCGGGGGCTATGAAAGCTACACCTTC. Translating gives CASSLAGGYESYTF. The chain couples TRBV7-2 to TRBJ1-2; D might be TRBD1 (6 bases). Per germline, CDR1 SGHTA and CDR2 FQGNSA. The CDR3 runs 14 residues. V was clipped by 0 bases and J by 9 bases, with 14 bases between them.

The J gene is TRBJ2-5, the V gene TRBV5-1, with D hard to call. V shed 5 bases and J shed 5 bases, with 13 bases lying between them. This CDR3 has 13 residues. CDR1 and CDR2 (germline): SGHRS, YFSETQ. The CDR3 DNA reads TGCGCCAGCAGTACCAACAGTATGGAGACCCAGTACTTC. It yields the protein CASSTNSMETQYF.

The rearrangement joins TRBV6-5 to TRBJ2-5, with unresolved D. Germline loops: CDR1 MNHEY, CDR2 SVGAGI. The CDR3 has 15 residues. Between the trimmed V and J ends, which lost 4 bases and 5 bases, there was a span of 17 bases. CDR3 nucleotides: TGTGCCAGCAGTTCTAACCTTGTGGGCGGCGAGACCCAGTACTTC. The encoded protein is CASSSNLVGGETQYF.

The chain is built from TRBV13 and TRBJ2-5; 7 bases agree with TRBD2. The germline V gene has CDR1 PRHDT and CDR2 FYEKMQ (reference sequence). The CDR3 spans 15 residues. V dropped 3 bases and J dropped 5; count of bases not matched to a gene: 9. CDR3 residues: CASSLRVRGVETQYF. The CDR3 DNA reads TGTGCCAGCAGCTTGAGGGTTCGGGGGGTTGAGACCCAGTACTTC.

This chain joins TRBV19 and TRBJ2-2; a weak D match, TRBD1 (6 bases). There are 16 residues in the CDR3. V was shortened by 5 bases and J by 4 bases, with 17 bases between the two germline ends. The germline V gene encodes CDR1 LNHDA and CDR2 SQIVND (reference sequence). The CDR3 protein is CASSVREGVGTGELFF. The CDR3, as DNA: TGTGCCAGTAGTGTCCGTGAGGGGGTTGGCACCGGGGAGCTGTTTTTT. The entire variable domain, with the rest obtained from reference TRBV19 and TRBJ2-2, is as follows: DGGITQSPKYLFRKEGQNVTLSCEQNLNHDAMYWYRQDPGQGLRLIYYSQIVNDFQKGDIAEGYSVSREKKESFPLTVTSAQKNPTAFYLCASSVREGVGTGELFFGEGSRLTVL.

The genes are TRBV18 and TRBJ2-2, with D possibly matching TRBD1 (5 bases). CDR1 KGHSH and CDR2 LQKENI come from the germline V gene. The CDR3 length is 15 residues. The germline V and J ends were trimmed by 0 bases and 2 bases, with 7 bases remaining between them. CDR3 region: CASSPPDINTGELFF. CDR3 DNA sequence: TGTGCCAGCTCACCACCGGACATTAACACCGGGGAGCTGTTTTTT.

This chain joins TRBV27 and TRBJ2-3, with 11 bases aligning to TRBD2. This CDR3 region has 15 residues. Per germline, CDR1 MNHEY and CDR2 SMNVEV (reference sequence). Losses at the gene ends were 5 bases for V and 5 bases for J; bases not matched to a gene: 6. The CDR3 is CASSPWTSGLDTQYF. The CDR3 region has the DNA TGTGCCAGCAGTCCTTGGACTAGCGGGTTAGATACGCAGTATTTT.

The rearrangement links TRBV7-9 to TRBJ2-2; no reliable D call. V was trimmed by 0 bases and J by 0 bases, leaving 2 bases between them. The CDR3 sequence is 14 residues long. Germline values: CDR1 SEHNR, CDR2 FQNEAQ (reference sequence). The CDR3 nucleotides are TGTGCCAGCAGCTTAGCGGCGAACACCGGGGAGCTGTTTTTT. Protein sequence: CASSLAANTGELFF.

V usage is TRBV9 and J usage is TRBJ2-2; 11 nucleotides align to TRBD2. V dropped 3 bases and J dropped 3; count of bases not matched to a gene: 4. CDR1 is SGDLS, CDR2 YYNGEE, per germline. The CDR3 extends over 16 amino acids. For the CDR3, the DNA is TGTGCCAGCAGCGCACCGGGACTAGCGGACACCGGGGAGCTGTTTTTT. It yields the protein CASSAPGLADTGELFF.

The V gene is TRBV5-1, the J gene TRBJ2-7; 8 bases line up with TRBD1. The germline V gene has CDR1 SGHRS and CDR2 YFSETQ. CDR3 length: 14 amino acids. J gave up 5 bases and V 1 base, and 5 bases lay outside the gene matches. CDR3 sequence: CASSLQGAFDEQYF. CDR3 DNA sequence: TGCGCCAGCAGCTTGCAGGGGGCTTTTGACGAGCAGTACTTC.

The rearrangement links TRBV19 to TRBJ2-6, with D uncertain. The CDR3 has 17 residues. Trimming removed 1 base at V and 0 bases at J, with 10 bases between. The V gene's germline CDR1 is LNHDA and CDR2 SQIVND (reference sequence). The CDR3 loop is CASSIGFKNSGANVLTF. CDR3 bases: TGTGCCAGTAGTATAGGATTCAAAAACTCTGGGGCCAACGTCCTGACTTTC.

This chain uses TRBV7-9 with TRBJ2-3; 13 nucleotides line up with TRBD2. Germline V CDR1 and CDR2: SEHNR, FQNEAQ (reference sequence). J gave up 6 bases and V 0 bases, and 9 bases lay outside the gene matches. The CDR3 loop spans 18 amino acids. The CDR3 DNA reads TGTGCCAGCAGCTTAGCGATGGGAACACTAGCGGGAGGGGATACGCAGTATTTT. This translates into CASSLAMGTLAGGDTQYF.

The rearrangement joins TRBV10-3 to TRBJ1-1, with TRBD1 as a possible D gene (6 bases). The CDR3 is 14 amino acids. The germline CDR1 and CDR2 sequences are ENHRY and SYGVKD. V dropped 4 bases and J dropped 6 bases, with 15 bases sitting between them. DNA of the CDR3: TGTGCCATCAGTGGGGGGGGCATGGAATCTGAAGCTTTCTTT. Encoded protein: CAISGGGMESEAFF.

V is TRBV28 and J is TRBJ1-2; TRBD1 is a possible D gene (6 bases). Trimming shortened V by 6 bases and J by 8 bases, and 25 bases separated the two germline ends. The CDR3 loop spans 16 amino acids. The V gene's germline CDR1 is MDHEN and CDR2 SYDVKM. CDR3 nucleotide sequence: TGTGCCAGCAGCGTCCCGATGGGGGGCGCGGATAAGGGCTACACCTTC. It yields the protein CASSVPMGGADKGYTF.

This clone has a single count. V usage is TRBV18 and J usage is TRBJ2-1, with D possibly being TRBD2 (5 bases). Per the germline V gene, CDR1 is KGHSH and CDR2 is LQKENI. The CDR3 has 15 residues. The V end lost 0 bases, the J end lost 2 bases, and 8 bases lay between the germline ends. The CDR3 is CASSPPAGPYNEQFF. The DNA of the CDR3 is TGTGCCAGCTCACCACCGGCGGGTCCCTACAATGAGCAGTTCTTC.

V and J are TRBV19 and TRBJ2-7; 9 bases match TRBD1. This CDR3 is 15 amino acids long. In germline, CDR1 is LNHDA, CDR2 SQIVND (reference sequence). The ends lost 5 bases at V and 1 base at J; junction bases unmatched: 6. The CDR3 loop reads CASSPRDRVSYEQYF. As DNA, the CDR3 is TGTGCCAGTAGTCCCCGGGACAGGGTGTCCTACGAGCAGTACTTC.

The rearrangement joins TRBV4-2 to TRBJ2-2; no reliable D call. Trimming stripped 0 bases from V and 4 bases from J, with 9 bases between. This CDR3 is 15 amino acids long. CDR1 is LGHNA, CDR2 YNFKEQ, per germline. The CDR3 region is CASSQDAQVTGELFF. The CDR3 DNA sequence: TGTGCCAGCAGCCAAGATGCTCAGGTCACCGGGGAGCTGTTTTTT.

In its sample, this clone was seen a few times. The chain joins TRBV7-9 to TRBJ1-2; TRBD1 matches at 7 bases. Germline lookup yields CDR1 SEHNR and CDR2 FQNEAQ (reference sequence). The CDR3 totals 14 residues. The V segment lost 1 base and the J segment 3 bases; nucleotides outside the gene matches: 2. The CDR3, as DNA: TGTGCCAGCAGCTTAGGGACAGGAGACTATGGCTACACCTTC. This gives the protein CASSLGTGDYGYTF.

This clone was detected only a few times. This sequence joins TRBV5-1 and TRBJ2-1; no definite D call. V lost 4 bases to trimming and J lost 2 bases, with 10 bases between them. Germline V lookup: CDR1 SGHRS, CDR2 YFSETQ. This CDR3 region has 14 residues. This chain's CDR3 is CASSRSTTYNEQFF. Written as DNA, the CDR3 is TGCGCCAGCAGCCGAAGTACAACCTACAATGAGCAGTTCTTC.

In nucleotides, the CDR3 is TGCGCCAGCAGCCTGGGGACAGAGGGCACAGATACGCAGTATTTT. The encoded protein is CASSLGTEGTDTQYF. The chain employs TRBV5-1 and TRBJ2-3; TRBD1 agrees at 7 bases. Unmatched junction bases numbered 6, after V lost 4 bases and J lost 1 base. The CDR3 has 15 amino acids. Germline V gene sequence: CDR1 SGHRS, CDR2 YFSETQ. Looking up the rest from reference TRBV5-1 and TRBJ2-3 gives the full variable domain: KAGVTQTPRYLIKTRGQQVTLSCSPISGHRSVSWYQQTPGQGLQFLFEYFSETQRNKGNFPGRFSGRQFSNSRSEMNVSTLELGDSALYLCASSLGTEGTDTQYFGPGTRLTVL.

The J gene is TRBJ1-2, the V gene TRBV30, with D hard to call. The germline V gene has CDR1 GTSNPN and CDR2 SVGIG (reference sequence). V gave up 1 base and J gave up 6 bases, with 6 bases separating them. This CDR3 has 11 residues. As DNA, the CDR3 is TGTGCCTGGAGTGCCAAGGATGGCTACACCTTC. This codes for CAWSAKDGYTF.

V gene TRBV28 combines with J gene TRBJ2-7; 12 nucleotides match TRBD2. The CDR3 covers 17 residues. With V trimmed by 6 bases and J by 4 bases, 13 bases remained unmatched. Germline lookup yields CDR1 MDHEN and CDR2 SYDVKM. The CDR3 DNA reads TGTGCCAGCAGGGGACTAGCGGGCGACCGCCACCTGTACGAGCAGTACTTC. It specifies CASRGLAGDRHLYEQYF.

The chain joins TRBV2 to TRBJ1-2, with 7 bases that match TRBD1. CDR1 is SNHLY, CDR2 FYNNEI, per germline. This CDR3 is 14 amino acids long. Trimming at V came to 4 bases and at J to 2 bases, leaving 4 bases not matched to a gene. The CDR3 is CASSVMTGNYGYTF. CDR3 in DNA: TGTGCCAGCAGTGTTATGACAGGGAACTATGGCTACACCTTC.

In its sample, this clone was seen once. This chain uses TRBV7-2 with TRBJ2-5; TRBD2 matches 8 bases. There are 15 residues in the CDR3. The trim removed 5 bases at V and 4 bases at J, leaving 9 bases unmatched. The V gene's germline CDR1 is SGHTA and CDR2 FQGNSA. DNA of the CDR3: TGTGCCAGCAGCCAGTCTAGCGGGTGGGGAGAGACCCAGTACTTC. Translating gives CASSQSSGWGETQYF.

Here the CDR3 reads CSVDGQGNGYTF. In DNA, the CDR3 is TGCAGCGTTGACGGACAGGGCAATGGCTACACCTTC. This chain joins TRBV29-1 and TRBJ1-2; 8 bases align to TRBD1. Per the germline V gene, CDR1 is SQVTM and CDR2 is ANQGSEA. The CDR3 consists of 12 residues. V lost 3 bases to trimming and J lost 6 bases; unmatched junction nucleotides: 3.

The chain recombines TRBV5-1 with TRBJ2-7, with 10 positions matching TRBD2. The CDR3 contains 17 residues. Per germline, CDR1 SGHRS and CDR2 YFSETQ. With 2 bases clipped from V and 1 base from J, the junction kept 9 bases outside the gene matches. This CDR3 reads CASSLRTSGGASYEQYF. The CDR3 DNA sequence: TGCGCCAGCAGCTTACGGACTAGCGGTGGGGCATCCTACGAGCAGTACTTC. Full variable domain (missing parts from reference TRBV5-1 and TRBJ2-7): KAGVTQTPRYLIKTRGQQVTLSCSPISGHRSVSWYQQTPGQGLQFLFEYFSETQRNKGNFPGRFSGRQFSNSRSEMNVSTLELGDSALYLCASSLRTSGGASYEQYFGPGTRLTVT.

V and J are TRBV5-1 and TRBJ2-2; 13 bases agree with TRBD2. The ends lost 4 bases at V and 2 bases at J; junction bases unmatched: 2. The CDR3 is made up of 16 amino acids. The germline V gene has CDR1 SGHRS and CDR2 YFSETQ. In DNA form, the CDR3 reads TGCGCCAGCAGCGGGGGACTAGCGGGAAACACCGGGGAGCTGTTTTTT. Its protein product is CASSGGLAGNTGELFF.

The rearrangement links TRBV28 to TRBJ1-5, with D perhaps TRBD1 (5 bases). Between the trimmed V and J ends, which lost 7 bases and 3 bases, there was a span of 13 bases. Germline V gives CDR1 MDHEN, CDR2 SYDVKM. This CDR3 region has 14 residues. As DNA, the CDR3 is TGTGCCAGCACCCTCCCCAGGGCCAATCAGCCCCAGCATTTT. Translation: CASTLPRANQPQHF.

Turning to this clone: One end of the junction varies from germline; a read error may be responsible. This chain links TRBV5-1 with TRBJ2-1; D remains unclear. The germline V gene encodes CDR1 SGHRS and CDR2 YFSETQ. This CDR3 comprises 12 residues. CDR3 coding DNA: TGCGCCAGCAGCTTGGAGCCCCTAGATAAGGTCTTC. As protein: CASSLEPLDKVF.

In DNA, the CDR3 is TGTGCCAGCAGTGTGCTGCGGCTTGGCACTGAAGCTTTCTTT. It translates to CASSVLRLGTEAFF. The chain has TRBV2 and TRBJ1-1; no definite D call. The germline CDR1 and CDR2 sequences are SNHLY and FYNNEI. With 4 bases removed from V and 4 bases from J, the gap between germline ends came to 13 bases. The CDR3 is 14 residues long.